These 9 T cell receptor beta chains were all obtained from the same sample, sequenced in a study of blood T cell repertoires in COVID-19 (dated by TCRdb to the early 2020s). The protocol used for the library was the immunoSEQ multiplex PCR assay. Entries here come from immuneACCESS through TCRdb and include only in-frame sequences with V and J called. Some clones fail to appear in such tables; in the studies checked, an unresolved V gene covers under half of the shortfall, and the cause of the remainder is unknown. This sample is represented by 200,000 to 250,000 clones; almost 90% of them were singletons. Jointly, the top ten make up more than 1.4% of the sample. The sequenced sample consisted of peripheral blood. All receptors come from a man in his late teens or twenties with active or convalescent COVID-19.

The V call is TRBV28, the J call TRBJ2-1; D remains ambiguous. CDR3 size: 14 residues. The V gene's germline CDR1 is MDHEN and CDR2 SYDVKM. The V end lost 2 bases, the J end lost 4 bases, and 9 bases lay between the germline ends. As DNA, the CDR3 is TGTGCCAGCAGTTTACAGTGGAGATACAATGAGCAGTTCTTC. Protein: CASSLQWRYNEQFF.

The chain carries TRBV4-1 and TRBJ1-1, with 9 bases identical to TRBD1. Germline V gene data show CDR1 as MGHRA and CDR2 as YSYEKL. The CDR3 loop spans 16 amino acids. The V gene end was trimmed by 3 bases and the J gene end by 0 bases; junction bases not matched to a gene: 5. This CDR3 reads CASSQGQGSMNTEAFF. For the CDR3, the DNA is TGCGCCAGCAGCCAGGGACAGGGTAGCATGAACACTGAAGCTTTCTTT.

The chain carries TRBV12-3 or TRBV12-4 and TRBJ2-7, with D perhaps matching TRBD2 (5 bases). V shed 3 bases and J shed 2 bases, with 8 bases lying between them. The CDR3 extends over 13 amino acids. The chain's CDR3 is CASSFGLPYEQYF. The CDR3 coding sequence is TGTGCCAGCAGTTTTGGACTTCCCTACGAGCAGTACTTC.

The chain uses TRBV19 and TRBJ1-5; 10 bases align to TRBD1. The junction had 7 bases not matched to a gene; V was cut back by 4 bases and J by 7 bases. The CDR3 is 15 amino acids. CDR1 and CDR2 (germline): LNHDA, SQIVND (reference sequence). CDR3 protein: CASSTGQGRRQPQHF. In DNA, the CDR3 is TGTGCCAGTAGTACGGGACAGGGGAGGAGACAGCCCCAGCATTTT.

This chain links TRBV11-2 with TRBJ2-1; 7 bases map to TRBD2. This CDR3 has 15 residues. Germline CDR1 is SGHAT and CDR2 is FQNNGV. V shed 7 bases, J shed 2 bases, and the junction held 8 bases outside the gene matches. The CDR3 coding sequence is TGTGCCAGCACACTTTTGGCGGGGGCCTACAATGAGCAGTTCTTC. Protein sequence: CASTLLAGAYNEQFF.

This sequence joins TRBV5-8 and TRBJ1-3; the match to TRBD1 covers 7 bases. V was clipped by 0 bases and J by 0 bases; unmatched bases: 3. CDR3 length: 16 amino acids. The V gene's germline CDR1 is SGHTS and CDR2 YDEGEE. The DNA of the CDR3 is TGTGCCAGCAGCTTGGGGGACAGCAGCTCTGGAAACACCATATATTTT. Translation gives CASSLGDSSSGNTIYF.

V and J are TRBV19 and TRBJ2-3; 11 positions agree with TRBD2. V gave up 0 bases and J gave up 4 bases; unmatched junction bases: 6. CDR3 length equals 17 residues. Germline-derived CDR1 and CDR2 are LNHDA and SQIVND (reference sequence). This CDR3 reads CASSIEPVLAGADTQYF. CDR3 sequence (DNA): TGTGCCAGTAGTATAGAACCGGTACTAGCGGGAGCAGATACGCAGTATTTT.

DNA of the CDR3: TGTGCCAGCAGTTTATCATTGGGACAGGGACTTGGCTACACCTTC. Protein sequence: CASSLSLGQGLGYTF. The J gene is TRBJ1-2, the V gene TRBV27, with 9 positions matching TRBD1. CDR1 and CDR2 (germline): MNHEY, SMNVEV (reference sequence). V shed 0 bases, J shed 7 bases, and the junction held 6 bases outside the gene matches. The CDR3 contains 15 residues.

This chain connects TRBV5-4 to TRBJ2-1; D gene uncertain. Germline loops: CDR1 SGHNT, CDR2 YYREEE (reference sequence). This CDR3 region has 13 residues. Trimming took off 7 bases at V and 0 bases at J, with 8 bases between the two ends. CDR3 residues: CASHLSSYNEQFF. The CDR3 bases are TGTGCCAGCCATTTGAGCTCCTACAATGAGCAGTTCTTC.